This passage covers 3 T cell receptor beta chains from one sample sequenced in a study of cytomegalovirus exposure and HLA in healthy donors. It was with 60 Vbeta and 13 Jbeta primers that the PCR ran. The repertoire was sequenced with immunoSEQ multiplex PCR; TCRdb's copy has only in-frame clones and lacks some. Here the sample spans over 150,000 clones, about 86% being singletons. Sequences were obtained from PBMCs. Receptors originate from a woman aged 25-40 years in good health and CMV-seronegative.

This chain uses TRBV5-4 with TRBJ2-1, with 9 positions matching TRBD2. The CDR3 runs 14 residues. Germline CDR1 is SGHNT and CDR2 is YYREEE (reference sequence). V lost 7 bases, J lost 8 bases, and 10 bases stayed unmatched. The CDR3 reads CASGRRGGVDEQFF. The CDR3 coding sequence is TGTGCCAGCGGACGGCGGGGGGGCGTCGATGAGCAGTTCTTC.

V usage is TRBV7-2 and J usage is TRBJ1-5; 8 bases are a match to TRBD1. The germline CDR1 and CDR2 sequences are SGHTA and FQGNSA. V shed 5 bases and J 7 bases; nucleotides not matched to a gene: 7. This CDR3 has 14 residues. This CDR3 is CASSPGQGEQPQHF. Here the CDR3 DNA reads TGTGCCAGCAGCCCAGGACAGGGCGAGCAGCCCCAGCATTTT. Looking up the rest from reference TRBV7-2 and TRBJ1-5 gives the full variable domain: GAGVSQSPSNKVTEKGKDVELRCDPISGHTALYWYRQSLGQGLEFLIYFQGNSAPDKSGLPSDRFSAERTGGSVSTLTIQRTQQEDSAVYLCASSPGQGEQPQHFGDGTRLSIL.

Concerning this clone itself: At one end the junction does not follow the germline gene, possibly because of a read error. The CDR3, as DNA: TGTTCCAGCAGCCCGTGGTCAGGGGTCGTCGTAGCCACTGAAGCTTTCTTT. This encodes CSSSPWSGVVVATEAFF. This chain uses TRBV7-9 with TRBJ1-1; weak D call: TRBD1 (6 bases). This CDR3 has 17 residues. The V gene's germline CDR1 is SEHNR and CDR2 FQNEAQ (reference sequence).